The T cell receptor (beta chain) under discussion was sequenced for a study of blood T cell repertoires in COVID-19. CDR3 size: 14 residues. Trimming took 8 bases from V and 4 from J; bases not matched to a gene: 5. Germline V gives CDR1 SGHAT, CDR2 FQDESV (reference sequence). Sequencing was performed with immunoSEQ multiplex PCR; in TCRdb, only in-frame clones are kept and a portion is missing. Of 200,000 to 250,000 clones listed, about 80% are singletons. The sequence was obtained from a woman at least 80 years old with COVID-19, enrolled during active disease. Material for sequencing was peripheral blood. The chain links TRBV11-1 to TRBJ2-2; 9 bases align to TRBD1. The DNA of the CDR3 is TGTGCCAGCGTCGGGACAGGGAGCACCGGGGAGCTGTTTTTT. Its translation: CASVGTGSTGELFF.